This is a list of T cell receptor beta chains from one sample in a study of T cell responses to AZD1222 COVID-19 vaccine. Method: immunoSEQ multiplex PCR; TCRdb's copy keeps in-frame clones and lacks some. The repertoire holds some 120,000 clones, with 88% as singletons. This specimen consisted of peripheral blood, obtained 28 days after the second AZD1222 dose. These receptors were taken from an adult who received the AZD1222 COVID-19 vaccine. CDR3s include the opening cysteine and the closing phenylalanine or tryptophan. The D gene is left open where the match is weak. Size is stated for part of the rows, as once, few or many counts, or as a class when the clone is expanded.

TRBD1	TRBV18	TRBJ1-1	-	CASTPGDRGLETEAFF	TGTGCCAGCACCCCAGGGGACAGGGGATTGGAAACTGAAGCTTTCTTT
TRBD1	TRBV5-4	TRBJ2-3	-	CASSSRDRGSTDTQYF	TGTGCCAGCAGCTCCCGGGACAGGGGGAGCACAGATACGCAGTATTTT
-	TRBV30	TRBJ1-6	-	CAWSVGGTMRNSPLHF	TGTGCCTGGAGTGTAGGCGGGACGATGAGAAATTCACCCCTCCACTTT
-	TRBV3-1/TRBV3-2	TRBJ1-1	few	CASSQVGGGTEAFF	TGTGCCAGCAGCCAAGTTGGGGGGGGCACTGAAGCTTTCTTT
-	TRBV5-4	TRBJ2-1	-	CASSLWSGIDEQFF	TGTGCCAGCAGCTTGTGGTCCGGGATTGATGAGCAGTTCTTC
-	TRBV7-9	TRBJ1-5	once	CASSLVGSNQPQHF	TGTGCCAGCAGCTTAGTGGGAAGCAATCAGCCCCAGCATTTT
-	TRBV29-1	TRBJ2-1	-	CSAPAEGSYNEQFF	TGCAGCGCCCCCGCGGAGGGTTCCTACAATGAGCAGTTCTTC
-	TRBV11-2	TRBJ2-3	-	CASSLRGRGPDTQYF	TGTGCCAGCAGCTTACGTGGGAGGGGGCCAGATACGCAGTATTTT
-	TRBV24-1	TRBJ2-3	-	CATRRGATQYF	TGTGCCACCCGACGGGGGGCGACGCAGTATTTT
TRBD1	TRBV6-5	TRBJ1-1	-	CASSYDAGTGKGKAFF	TGTGCCAGCAGTTACGACGCCGGGACAGGGAAGGGAAAAGCTTTCTTT
-	TRBV24-1	TRBJ2-7	few	CATSDGYEQYF	TGTGCCACCAGTGATGGATACGAGCAGTACTTC
TRBD1	TRBV28	TRBJ1-2	-	CASSSGTGSYGYTF	TGTGCCAGCAGTTCCGGGACAGGGAGCTATGGCTACACCTTC
-	TRBV7-9	TRBJ2-7	-	CASSSDMPGLQQYF	TGTGCCAGCAGCTCAGATATGCCCGGTTTACAGCAGTACTTC
TRBD2	TRBV6-5	TRBJ2-1	-	CASSYFAGGNNEQFF	TGTGCCAGCAGTTATTTCGCGGGAGGGAACAATGAGCAGTTCTTC
-	TRBV11-1	TRBJ2-5	-	CASSLGWEETQYF	TGTGCCAGCAGCTTAGGGTGGGAAGAGACCCAGTACTTC
TRBD1	TRBV19	TRBJ1-4	-	CASSPWTGGTEKLFF	TGTGCCAGTAGTCCGTGGACAGGGGGCACTGAAAAACTGTTTTTT
-	TRBV4-2	TRBJ1-1	-	CASSQDPTGGNTEAFF	TGTGCCAGCAGCCAAGATCCGACGGGGGGAAACACTGAAGCTTTCTTT
-	TRBV3-1/TRBV3-2	TRBJ2-2	-	CASSHTGELFF	TGTGCCAGCAGCCATACCGGGGAGCTGTTTTTT
-	TRBV7-2	TRBJ2-5	-	CASSFAGSETQYF	TGTGCCAGCAGCTTCGCGGGTTCAGAGACCCAGTACTTC
-	TRBV29-1	TRBJ1-4	few	CSVGPQSLPEKLFF	TGCAGCGTCGGCCCACAGTCCCTTCCCGAAAAACTGTTTTTT
TRBD2	TRBV11-2	TRBJ2-7	-	CASSRRTSEGEQYF	TGTGCCAGCAGCCGCCGGACTAGCGAGGGCGAGCAGTACTTC
-	TRBV6-2/TRBV6-3	TRBJ1-5	-	CASSYEGVQPQHF	TGTGCCAGCAGTTACGAGGGGGTTCAGCCCCAGCATTTT
TRBD1	TRBV5-1	TRBJ2-2	-	CASSIQGAPATGELFF	TGCGCCAGCAGCATACAGGGGGCCCCGGCCACCGGGGAGCTGTTTTTT
-	TRBV28	TRBJ1-4	once	CASSLYGVGNEKLFF	TGTGCCAGCAGTTTATATGGGGTAGGGAATGAAAAACTGTTTTTT
TRBD2	TRBV6-2/TRBV6-3	TRBJ2-1	-	CASSWTSPRWGEQFF	TGTGCCAGCAGTTGGACTAGCCCTAGATGGGGTGAGCAGTTCTTC
-	TRBV30	TRBJ1-6	-	CAGTRQQTNSPLHF	TGTGCCGGTACCCGACAGCAAACTAATTCACCCCTCCACTTT